Included here is one T cell receptor (beta chain) sequence, with context. Its antigen is currently unknown. These data come from a study of T cell repertoires in cytomegalovirus infection. For the study at large: TCR beta signatures that were public indicated CMV infection and matching HLA type. Broader study findings: Identification of carriers of CMV plus the relevant HLA was performed using cumulative public TCR beta family frequency.

TCRdb reanalysed the reads using MiXCR and keeps one entry per CDR3 protein. The data hold some 180,000 distinct CDR3 sequences, with about a sixth observed a single time. This CDR3 comprises 15 residues. Between the trimmed V and J ends, which lost 0 bases and 4 bases, there was a span of 12 bases. CDR1 and CDR2 from the germline V gene are LGHNA and YSLEER. The chain has TRBV4-3 and TRBJ1-2, with D tentatively TRBD1 (5 bases). The sequencing sample was made of CD8+ T cells from PBMCs. The TCR originated in a human donor in good health (CMV status not recorded). Some clones in this sample may be carry-over from other donors' samples. The CDR3 sequence: CASSQELGVGYGYTF. CDR3 nucleotide sequence: TGCGCCAGCAGCCAAGAACTGGGGGTTGGCTATGGCTACACCTTC.